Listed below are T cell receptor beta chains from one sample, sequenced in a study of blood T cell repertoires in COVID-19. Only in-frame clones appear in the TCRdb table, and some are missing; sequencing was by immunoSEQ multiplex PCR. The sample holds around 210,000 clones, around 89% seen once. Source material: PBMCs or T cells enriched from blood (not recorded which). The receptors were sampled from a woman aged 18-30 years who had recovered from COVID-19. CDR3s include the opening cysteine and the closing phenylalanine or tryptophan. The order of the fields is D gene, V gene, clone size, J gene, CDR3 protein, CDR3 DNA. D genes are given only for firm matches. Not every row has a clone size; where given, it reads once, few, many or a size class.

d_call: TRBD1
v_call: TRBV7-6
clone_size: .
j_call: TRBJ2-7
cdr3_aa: CASSLTGAYEQYF
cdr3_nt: TGTGCCAGCAGCTTAACAGGGGCCTACGAGCAGTACTTC

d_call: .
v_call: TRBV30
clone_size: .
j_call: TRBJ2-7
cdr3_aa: CAWTEAVHYEQYF
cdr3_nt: TGTGCCTGGACAGAGGCGGTCCACTACGAGCAGTACTTC

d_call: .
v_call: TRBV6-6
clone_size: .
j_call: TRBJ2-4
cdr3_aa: CASSYVLLAKNIQYF
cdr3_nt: TGTGCCAGCAGTTACGTACTACTAGCCAAAAACATTCAGTACTTC

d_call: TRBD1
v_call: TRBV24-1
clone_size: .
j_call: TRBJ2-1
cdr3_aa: CATSDRQGNLNEQFF
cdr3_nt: TGTGCCACCAGTGATCGACAGGGGAATCTCAATGAGCAGTTCTTC

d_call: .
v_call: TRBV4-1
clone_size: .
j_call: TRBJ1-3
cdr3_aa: CASSQPREGSGNTIYF
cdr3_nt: TGCGCCAGCAGCCAACCGCGAGAGGGCTCTGGAAACACCATATATTTT

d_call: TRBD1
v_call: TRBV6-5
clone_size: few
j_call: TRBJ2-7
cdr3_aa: CASTGTAYEQYF
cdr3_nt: TGTGCCAGTACCGGGACAGCCTACGAGCAGTACTTC

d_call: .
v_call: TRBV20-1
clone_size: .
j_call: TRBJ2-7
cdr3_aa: CSASRRSLSYEQYF
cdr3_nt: TGCAGTGCTAGTAGGCGGTCGTTGAGCTACGAGCAGTACTTC

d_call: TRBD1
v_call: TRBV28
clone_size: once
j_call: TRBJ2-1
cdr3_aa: CASSPGQGYNEQFF
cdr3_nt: TGTGCCAGCAGTCCGGGACAGGGATACAATGAGCAGTTCTTC

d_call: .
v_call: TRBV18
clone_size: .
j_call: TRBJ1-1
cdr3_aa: CASSQSTSMNTEAFF
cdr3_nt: TGTGCCAGCTCACAGTCGACAAGCATGAACACTGAAGCTTTCTTT

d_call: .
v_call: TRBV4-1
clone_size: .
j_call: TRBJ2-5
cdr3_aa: CASSQEHLARQETQYF
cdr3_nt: TGCGCCAGCAGCCAAGAGCACCTAGCGCGTCAAGAGACCCAGTACTTC

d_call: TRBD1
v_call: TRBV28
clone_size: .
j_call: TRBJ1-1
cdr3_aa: CASSSPGTGGGEAFF
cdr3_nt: TGTGCCAGCAGTTCCCCCGGGACAGGGGGAGGAGAAGCTTTCTTT

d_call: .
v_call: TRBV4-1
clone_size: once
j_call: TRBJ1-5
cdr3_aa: CASSPGQTNQPQHF
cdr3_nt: TGCGCCAGCAGCCCTGGACAGACGAATCAGCCCCAGCATTTT

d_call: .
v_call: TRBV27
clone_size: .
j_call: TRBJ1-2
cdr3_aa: CASRASFVDRDYGYTF
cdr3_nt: TGTGCCAGCAGGGCCTCCTTTGTTGACAGAGACTATGGCTACACCTTC

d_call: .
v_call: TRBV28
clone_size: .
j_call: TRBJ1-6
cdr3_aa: CASSPPYSPLHF
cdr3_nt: TGTGCCAGCAGCCCCCCGTATTCACCCCTCCACTTT

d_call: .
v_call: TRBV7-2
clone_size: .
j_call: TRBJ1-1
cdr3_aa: CASSLGVGPNTEAFF
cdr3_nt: TGTGCCAGCAGCTTAGGTGTGGGCCCAAACACTGAAGCTTTCTTT

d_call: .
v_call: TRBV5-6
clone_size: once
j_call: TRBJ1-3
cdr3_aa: CASSTNRLRLISGNTIYF
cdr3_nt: TGTGCCAGCAGCACAAACAGGTTACGCCTCATCTCTGGAAACACCATATATTTT

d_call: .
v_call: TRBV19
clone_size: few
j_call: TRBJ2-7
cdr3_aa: CASNPRGASPYEQYF
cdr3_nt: TGTGCCAGTAATCCTCGCGGGGCGTCACCTTACGAGCAGTACTTC

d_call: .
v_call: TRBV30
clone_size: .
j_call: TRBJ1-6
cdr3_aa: CAWTYLHSPLHF
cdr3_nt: TGTGCCTGGACCTATCTTCATTCACCCCTCCACTTT

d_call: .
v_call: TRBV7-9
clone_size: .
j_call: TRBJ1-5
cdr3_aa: CASSFYTGNYNQPQHF
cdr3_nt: TGTGCCAGCAGCTTCTACACAGGGAATTATAATCAGCCCCAGCATTTT

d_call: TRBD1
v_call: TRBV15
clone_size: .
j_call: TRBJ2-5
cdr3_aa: CATGRDRDNERETQYF
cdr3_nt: TGTGCCACCGGACGGGACAGGGATAATGAGAGGGAGACCCAGTACTTC

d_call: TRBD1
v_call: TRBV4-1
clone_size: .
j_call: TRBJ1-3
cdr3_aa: CASSQEGQGRNTIYF
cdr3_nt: TGCGCCAGCAGCCAAGAAGGACAGGGGAGAAACACCATATATTTT

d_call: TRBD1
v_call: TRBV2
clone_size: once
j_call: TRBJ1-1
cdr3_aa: CASSEDRVGTEAFF
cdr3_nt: TGTGCCAGCAGTGAGGACAGGGTTGGGACTGAAGCTTTCTTT

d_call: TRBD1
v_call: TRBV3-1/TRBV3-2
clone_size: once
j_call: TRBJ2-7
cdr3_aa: CASSLNRGISYEQYF
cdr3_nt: TGTGCCAGCAGCCTAAACAGGGGAATCTCCTACGAGCAGTACTTC

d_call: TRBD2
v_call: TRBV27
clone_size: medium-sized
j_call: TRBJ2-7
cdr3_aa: CASSFGRLAVAYEQYF
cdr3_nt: TGTGCCAGCAGTTTCGGCCGACTAGCGGTAGCCTACGAGCAGTACTTC

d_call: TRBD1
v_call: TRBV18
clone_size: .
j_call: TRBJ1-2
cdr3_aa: CASSPPGQKFGGYTF
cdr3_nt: TGTGCCAGCTCACCACCGGGACAGAAGTTTGGTGGCTACACCTTC

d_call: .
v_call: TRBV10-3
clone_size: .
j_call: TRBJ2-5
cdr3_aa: CAISESGTGETQYF
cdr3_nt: TGTGCCATCAGTGAATCCGGGACTGGGGAGACCCAGTACTTC

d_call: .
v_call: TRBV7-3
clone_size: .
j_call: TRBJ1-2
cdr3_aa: CASSPGLREGNYGYTF
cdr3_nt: TGTGCCAGCAGCCCGGGACTCCGGGAGGGCAATTATGGCTACACCTTC

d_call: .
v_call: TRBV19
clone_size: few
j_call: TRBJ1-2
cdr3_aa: CASSTGAHYGYTF
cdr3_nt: TGTGCCAGTAGTACAGGGGCCCACTATGGCTACACCTTC

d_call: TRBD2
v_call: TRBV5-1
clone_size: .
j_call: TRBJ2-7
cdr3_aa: CASSWATSGGPSSYEQYF
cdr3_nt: TGCGCCAGCAGCTGGGCGACTAGCGGGGGGCCAAGCTCCTACGAGCAGTACTTC

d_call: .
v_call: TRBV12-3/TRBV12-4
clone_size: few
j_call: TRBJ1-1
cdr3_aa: CASSLLGRSEAFF
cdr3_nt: TGTGCCAGCAGTTTACTTGGCAGAAGTGAAGCTTTCTTT

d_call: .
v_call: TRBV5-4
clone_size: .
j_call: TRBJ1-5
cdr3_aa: CASSHRVKMGNQPQHF
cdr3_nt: TGTGCCAGCAGCCACAGGGTCAAGATGGGCAATCAGCCCCAGCATTTT

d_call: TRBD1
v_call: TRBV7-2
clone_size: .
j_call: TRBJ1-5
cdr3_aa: CASSSGQGGINQPQHF
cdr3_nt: TGTGCCAGCAGCTCCGGACAGGGTGGAATCAATCAGCCCCAGCATTTT

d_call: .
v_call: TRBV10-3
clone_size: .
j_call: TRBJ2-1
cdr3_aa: CAISDLGLRSNEQFF
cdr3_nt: TGTGCCATCAGTGATTTGGGACTCCGATCCAATGAGCAGTTCTTC

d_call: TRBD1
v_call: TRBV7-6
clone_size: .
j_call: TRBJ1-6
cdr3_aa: CASSYRQGDRSPLHF
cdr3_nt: TGTGCCAGCAGCTATAGACAGGGAGATAGATCACCCCTCCACTTT

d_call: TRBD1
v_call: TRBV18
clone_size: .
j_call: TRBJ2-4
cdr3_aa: CASSPGQGSALAKNIQYF
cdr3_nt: TGTGCCAGCTCACCGGGACAGGGGTCCGCTTTAGCCAAAAACATTCAGTACTTC

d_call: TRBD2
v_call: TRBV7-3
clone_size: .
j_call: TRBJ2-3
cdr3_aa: CASSPGRGPQTDTQYF
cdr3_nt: TGTGCCAGCAGCCCCGGGAGGGGACCCCAAACAGATACGCAGTATTTT

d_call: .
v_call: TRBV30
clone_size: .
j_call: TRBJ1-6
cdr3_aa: CAWSVALRDFSPLHF
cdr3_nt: TGTGCCTGGAGTGTAGCTTTAAGGGACTTCTCACCCCTCCACTTT

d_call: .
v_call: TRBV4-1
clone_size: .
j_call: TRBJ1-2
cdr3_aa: CASSQVTTGGYGYTF
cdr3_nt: TGCGCCAGCAGCCAAGTCACGACAGGAGGCTATGGCTACACCTTC

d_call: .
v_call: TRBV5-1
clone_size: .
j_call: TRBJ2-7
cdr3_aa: CASSLGGGKPYEQYF
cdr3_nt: TGCGCCAGCAGCTTGGGTGGGGGCAAACCCTACGAGCAGTACTTC

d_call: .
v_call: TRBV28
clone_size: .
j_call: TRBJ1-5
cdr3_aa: CASIHYSSNQPQHF
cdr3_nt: TGTGCCAGCATCCACTACTCAAGCAATCAGCCCCAGCATTTT

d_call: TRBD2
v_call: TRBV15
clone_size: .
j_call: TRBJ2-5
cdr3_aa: CATSRQRGGGETQYF
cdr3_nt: TGTGCCACCAGCAGACAGCGGGGGGGCGGCGAGACCCAGTACTTC

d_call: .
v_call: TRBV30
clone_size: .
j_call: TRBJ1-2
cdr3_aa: CAWSAGIYGYTF
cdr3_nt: TGTGCCTGGAGTGCAGGGATCTATGGCTACACCTTC

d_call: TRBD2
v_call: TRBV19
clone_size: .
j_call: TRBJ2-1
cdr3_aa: CASSIKIAGGPRLNEQFF
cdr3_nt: TGTGCCAGTAGTATTAAAATAGCGGGGGGGCCTCGTTTAAATGAGCAGTTCTTC

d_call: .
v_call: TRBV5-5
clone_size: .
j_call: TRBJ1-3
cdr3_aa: CASSLGRGTGNTIYF
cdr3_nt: TGTGCCAGCAGCTTGGGTCGGGGAACTGGAAACACCATATATTTT

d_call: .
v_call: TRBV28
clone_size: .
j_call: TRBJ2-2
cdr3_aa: CASSSTGPDTGELFF
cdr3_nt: TGTGCCAGCAGCTCCACAGGTCCGGACACCGGGGAGCTGTTTTTT

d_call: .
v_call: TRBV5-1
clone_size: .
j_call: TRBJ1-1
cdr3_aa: CASSQQMNTEAFF
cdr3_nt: TGCGCCAGCAGCCAACAGATGAACACTGAAGCTTTCTTT

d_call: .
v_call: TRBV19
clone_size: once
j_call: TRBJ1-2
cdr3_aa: CASSDPGTRDGYTF
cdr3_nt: TGTGCCAGTAGCGACCCTGGGACTAGGGATGGCTACACCTTC

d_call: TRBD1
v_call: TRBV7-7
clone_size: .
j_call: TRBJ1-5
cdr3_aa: CASSLEDRGTQPQHF
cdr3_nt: TGTGCCAGCAGCTTGGAGGACAGGGGGACTCAGCCCCAGCATTTT

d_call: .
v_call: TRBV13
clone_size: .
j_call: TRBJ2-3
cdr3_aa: CASSSGASTDTQYF
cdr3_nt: TGTGCCAGCAGCTCGGGAGCTAGCACAGATACGCAGTATTTT

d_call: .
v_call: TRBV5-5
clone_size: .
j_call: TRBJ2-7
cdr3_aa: CASSLKGYDEQYF
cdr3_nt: TGTGCCAGCAGCTTAAAGGGGTACGACGAGCAGTACTTC

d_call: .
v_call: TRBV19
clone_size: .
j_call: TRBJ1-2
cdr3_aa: CASSPRGIYGYTF
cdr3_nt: TGTGCCAGTAGCCCCCGGGGGATCTATGGCTACACCTTC

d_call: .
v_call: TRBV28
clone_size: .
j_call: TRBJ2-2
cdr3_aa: CASRLRVSYTGELFF
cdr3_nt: TGTGCCAGCAGGCTGAGGGTCTCTTACACCGGGGAGCTGTTTTTT

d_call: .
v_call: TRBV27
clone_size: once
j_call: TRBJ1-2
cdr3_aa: CASSLLSPTGSVYGYTF
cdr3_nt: TGTGCCAGCAGCCTTCTATCGCCCACAGGGTCGGTCTATGGCTACACCTTC

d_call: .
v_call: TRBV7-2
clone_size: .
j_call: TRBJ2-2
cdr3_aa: CASGKNTGELFF
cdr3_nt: TGTGCCAGCGGCAAGAACACCGGGGAGCTGTTTTTT

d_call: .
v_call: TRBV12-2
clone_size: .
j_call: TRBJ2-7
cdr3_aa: CASRLAVPGAYEQYF
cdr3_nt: TGTGCAAGTCGCTTAGCGGTGCCGGGGGCCTACGAGCAGTACTTC